A selection of T cell receptor beta chains follows, all from one sample in a study of cytomegalovirus exposure and HLA in healthy donors. Method: immunoSEQ multiplex PCR; TCRdb's copy keeps in-frame clones and lacks some. This sample has around 150,000 clones; 50% to 75% occur once, and the top ten carry roughly 6.8%. Sequencing was carried out using PBMCs. These receptors all stem from a woman aged 60-70 years in good health and CMV-seropositive. Each CDR3 is given with its conserved first and last residue.

CDR3aa: CASSPTPRTSGNEQFF
v_gene: TRBV7-3
j_gene: TRBJ2-1

CDR3aa: CASSPSTRGETQYF
v_gene: TRBV19
j_gene: TRBJ2-5

CDR3aa: CASSMSPAGQFF
v_gene: TRBV5-6
j_gene: TRBJ2-1

CDR3aa: CASSYQTGANYGYTF
v_gene: TRBV6-5
j_gene: TRBJ1-2

CDR3aa: CASSPGIPGTEAFF
v_gene: TRBV18
j_gene: TRBJ1-1

CDR3aa: CASSLPRDSEAFF
v_gene: TRBV28
j_gene: TRBJ1-1

CDR3aa: CASVDRGRGYTF
v_gene: TRBV27
j_gene: TRBJ1-2

CDR3aa: CASKLETGGEKLFF
v_gene: TRBV2
j_gene: TRBJ1-4

CDR3aa: CAMQTRYGNPKSYEQYF
v_gene: TRBV14
j_gene: TRBJ2-7

CDR3aa: CASMGGNSGANVLTF
v_gene: TRBV5-1
j_gene: TRBJ2-6

CDR3aa: CASSFGGAGTEAFF
v_gene: TRBV28
j_gene: TRBJ1-1

CDR3aa: CASTPGGGVYGYTF
v_gene: TRBV28
j_gene: TRBJ1-2

CDR3aa: CASNLAGGQETQYF
v_gene: TRBV28
j_gene: TRBJ2-5

CDR3aa: CASSLVEGYTGELFF
v_gene: TRBV5-4
j_gene: TRBJ2-2

CDR3aa: CASSYSTELDTEAFF
v_gene: TRBV6-5
j_gene: TRBJ1-1

CDR3aa: CASSLAAFYEQYF
v_gene: TRBV11-1
j_gene: TRBJ2-7

CDR3aa: CASSVGTGFAETQYF
v_gene: TRBV7-6
j_gene: TRBJ2-5

CDR3aa: CASSQGGGTDTQYF
v_gene: TRBV27
j_gene: TRBJ2-3

CDR3aa: CASSFPGGYEQYF
v_gene: TRBV5-4
j_gene: TRBJ2-7